This passage covers 32 T cell receptor beta chains from one sample sequenced in a study of blood T cell repertoires in COVID-19. Produced via immunoSEQ multiplex PCR; TCRdb's table is partial and in-frame only. The table includes 250,000 or so clones, approximately 86% detected once. The sequenced sample consisted of peripheral blood. Receptors originate from a man aged 30 to 39 with active or convalescent COVID-19.

J is TRBJ1-2 and V is TRBV5-4, with TRBD1 identical over 10 bases. The junction had 9 bases not matched to a gene; V was cut back by 4 bases and J by 6 bases. Germline V gene lookup returns CDR1 SGHNT and CDR2 YYREEE (reference sequence). CDR3 length equals 15 residues. For the CDR3, the DNA is TGTGCCAGCAGCCCCCCGGGGACAGGGGAGGATGGCTACACCTTC. Translated: CASSPPGTGEDGYTF. Full variable domain (outside the CDR3, taken from reference TRBV5-4 and TRBJ1-2): ETGVTQSPTHLIKTRGQQVTLRCSSQSGHNTVSWYQQALGQGPQFIFQYYREEENGRGNFPPRFSGLQFPNYSSELNVNALELDDSALYLCASSPPGTGEDGYTFGSGTRLTVV.

Points on this clone: This specimen includes other DNA sequences encoding the same CDR3. This chain joins TRBV2 and TRBJ1-4, with 8 bases lining up with TRBD1. V shed 1 base, J shed 8 bases, and the junction held 3 bases outside the gene matches. The CDR3 loop spans 14 amino acids. The germline CDR1 and CDR2 sequences are SNHLY and FYNNEI. The CDR3 protein is CASSEDRGWEKLFF. The CDR3 DNA follows: TGTGCCAGCAGTGAAGACAGGGGGTGGGAAAAACTGTTTTTT. The entire variable domain, with the rest obtained from reference TRBV2 and TRBJ1-4, is as follows: EPEVTQTPSHQVTQMGQEVILRCVPISNHLYFYWYRQILGQKVEFLVSFYNNEISEKSEIFDDQFSVERPDGSNFTLKIRSTKLEDSAMYFCASSEDRGWEKLFFGSGTQLSVL.

CDR3 in DNA: TGTGCCAGTAGTGTTGACAGCCTGGGTAACTATGGCTACACCTTC. Its protein is CASSVDSLGNYGYTF. V and J are TRBV19 and TRBJ1-2; a weak D match, TRBD1 (5 bases). Germline V gives CDR1 LNHDA, CDR2 SQIVND (reference sequence). V was shortened by 5 bases and J by 1 base, with 14 bases between the two germline ends. The CDR3 is 15 residues long.

For the CDR3, the DNA is TGCAGTGCTAGTCTAGCGGGGGGCTCCTACAATGAGCAGTTCTTC. This gives the protein CSASLAGGSYNEQFF. V is TRBV20-1 and J is TRBJ2-1, with TRBD2 identical over 11 bases. Germline CDR1 and CDR2: DFQATT and SNEGSKA (reference sequence). V trimming: 3 bases; J trimming: 0 bases; junction bases outside the gene matches: 1. The CDR3 has 15 amino acids.

This chain uses TRBV29-1 with TRBJ2-1, with 9 positions matching TRBD1. Germline assignment: CDR1 SQVTM and CDR2 ANQGSEA. The CDR3 loop spans 16 amino acids. Unmatched junction bases numbered 16, after V lost 5 bases and J lost 8 bases. The CDR3 spells CSVCLLQGQGIYEQFF. The CDR3 region has the DNA TGCAGCGTTTGCCTTCTGCAGGGACAGGGAATTTATGAGCAGTTCTTC.

This chain joins TRBV27 and TRBJ1-2; D is uncertain. This CDR3 has 14 amino acids. Trimming left V 4 bases short and J 10 bases short, with 19 bases between. The germline gives CDR1 MNHEY, CDR2 SMNVEV (reference sequence). CDR3 nucleotides: TGTGCCAGCAGTTCCTGGGAGGGTCCTGTGTTCTACACCTTC. Its translation: CASSSWEGPVFYTF.

V is TRBV28 and J is TRBJ1-2, with D possibly being TRBD1 (6 bases). Germline V gene sequence: CDR1 MDHEN, CDR2 SYDVKM. The CDR3 runs to 14 residues. Deletions cut 8 bases from V and 3 bases from J, with 16 bases between. CDR3 nucleotides: TGTGCCAGCGAAGTCCACTCAGGGGACTATGGCTACACCTTC. Translating gives CASEVHSGDYGYTF.

The V call is TRBV19, the J call TRBJ1-3; D not certain. Between the trimmed V and J ends, which lost 3 bases and 7 bases, there was a span of 13 bases. CDR3 size: 14 residues. The V gene's germline CDR1 is LNHDA and CDR2 SQIVND (reference sequence). CDR3 bases: TGTGCCAGTAGTATCGATGGGCAACGGAACACCATATATTTT. Protein product: CASSIDGQRNTIYF. The entire variable domain, with the rest obtained from reference TRBV19 and TRBJ1-3, is as follows: DGGITQSPKYLFRKEGQNVTLSCEQNLNHDAMYWYRQDPGQGLRLIYYSQIVNDFQKGDIAEGYSVSREKKESFPLTVTSAQKNPTAFYLCASSIDGQRNTIYFGEGSWLTVV.

The chain carries TRBV12-3 or TRBV12-4 and TRBJ2-3, with TRBD1 matching 10 bases. After removal of 5 bases from V and 7 bases from J, the junction contained 3 bases not matched to a gene. The CDR3 has 13 amino acids. The CDR3 is CASSRDRGNTQYF. The CDR3 nucleotides read TGTGCCAGCAGTAGGGACAGGGGTAATACGCAGTATTTT.

The chain couples TRBV6-6 to TRBJ1-6; 7 bases map to TRBD1. This CDR3 comprises 13 residues. Trimming removed 6 bases from V and 8 bases from J; junction bases left unmatched: 4. Germline CDR1 MNHNY, CDR2 SVGAGI (reference sequence). The CDR3 nucleotides read TGTGCCAGCAGCCAGGGGGGAGATTCACCCCTCCACTTT. Its protein is CASSQGGDSPLHF.

The chain has TRBV11-2 and TRBJ2-5, with a possible D match to TRBD2 (6 bases). CDR3 length: 14 residues. V was cut by 3 bases and J by 5 bases, with 13 bases left in between. Germline CDR1 SGHAT, CDR2 FQNNGV. CDR3 DNA: TGTGCCAGCAGCTTGGCGGGATTTCTCGAGACCCAGTACTTC. Residues: CASSLAGFLETQYF.

The chain joins TRBV7-9 to TRBJ2-1, with 13 bases lining up with TRBD2. The germline V gene encodes CDR1 SEHNR and CDR2 FQNEAQ (reference sequence). With V trimmed by 5 bases and J by 9 bases, 13 bases remained unmatched. CDR3 length: 17 amino acids. CDR3 DNA: TGTGCCAGCAGCGACCTTCCTCGGACTAGCGGGGGCGTTGAGCAGTTCTTC. It specifies CASSDLPRTSGGVEQFF.

The V gene is TRBV10-1, the J gene TRBJ2-1; 8 bases fit TRBD1. Germline values: CDR1 WNHNN, CDR2 SYGVQD (reference sequence). This CDR3 has 15 residues. The V segment lost 1 base and the J segment 7 bases; nucleotides outside the gene matches: 6. This CDR3 is CASSEFGQGGNEQFF. CDR3 bases: TGCGCCAGCAGTGAGTTTGGACAGGGAGGTAATGAGCAGTTCTTC.

The chain recombines TRBV30 with TRBJ2-7; D perhaps matches TRBD1 (6 bases). Deletions cut 4 bases from V and 4 bases from J, with 26 bases between. Looked up from germline, CDR1 is GTSNPN and CDR2 is SVGIG (reference sequence). The CDR3 runs 17 residues. The CDR3 here is CAWTGASDRKGKYEQYF. The CDR3 bases are TGTGCCTGGACCGGGGCCTCAGACAGGAAGGGAAAATACGAGCAGTACTTC. Based on the CDR3 plus reference TRBV30 and TRBJ2-7, the full variable domain is SQTIHQWPATLVQPVGSPLSLECTVEGTSNPNLYWYRQAAGRGLQLLFYSVGIGQISSEVPQNLSASRPQDRQFILSSKKLLLSDSGFYLCAWTGASDRKGKYEQYFGPGTRLTVT.

The chain employs TRBV19 and TRBJ1-5; D call uncertain. V was trimmed by 5 bases and J by 4 bases, leaving 15 bases between them. This CDR3 is built from 15 residues. Germline CDR1 is LNHDA and CDR2 is SQIVND (reference sequence). CDR3: CASSAWATSNQPQHF. The CDR3 region has the DNA TGTGCCAGTAGTGCGTGGGCCACGAGTAATCAGCCCCAGCATTTT.

V and J are TRBV21-1 and TRBJ1-6; TRBD1, the D gene given by the table, was not confirmed from the DNA. TRBV21-1 is classified as a pseudogene. The CDR3 consists of 18 residues. CDR3 DNA: TGTGCCTCTTACTCAAGCCCCTACCCCCAGGTCCATAATTCACCCCTCCACTTT. Translation gives CASYSSPYPQVHNSPLHF.

The chain joins TRBV5-1 to TRBJ1-4; 7 nucleotides align to TRBD1. Trimming removed 4 bases from V and 0 bases from J; junction bases left unmatched: 6. CDR3 length: 16 residues. Germline CDR1 SGHRS, CDR2 YFSETQ. The CDR3 protein is CASSKTGFATNEKLFF. CDR3 in DNA: TGCGCCAGCAGCAAGACAGGGTTTGCAACTAATGAAAAACTGTTTTTT.

The table lists this clone with a few counts. The chain employs TRBV21-1 and TRBJ1-3; TRBD1 was called by the table and not checked on the DNA. TRBV21-1 is deemed a pseudogene. The CDR3 runs 17 residues. This CDR3 is CASSKALRQGSGNTIYF. DNA of the CDR3: TGTGCCAGCAGCAAAGCGCTGAGACAGGGATCCGGAAACACCATATATTTT.

The CDR3 DNA sequence: TGTGCCAGCAGCTCCGGGACAACCCAGCCCCAGCATTTT. Encoded protein: CASSSGTTQPQHF. The chain carries TRBV5-6 and TRBJ1-5; TRBD1 might be the D (6 bases). The ends were cut back, 3 bases at V and 7 bases at J, with 11 bases in the middle. The CDR3 totals 13 residues. Germline CDR1 is SGHDT and CDR2 is YYEEEE. Filled out from reference TRBV5-6 and TRBJ1-5, the complete variable domain reads DAGVTQSPTHLIKTRGQQVTLRCSPKSGHDTVSWYQQALGQGPQFIFQYYEEEERQRGNFPDRFSGHQFPNYSSELNVNALLLGDSALYLCASSSGTTQPQHFGDGTRLSIL.

The V gene is TRBV6-6, the J gene TRBJ2-3, with D maybe TRBD1 (6 bases). Germline V gives CDR1 MNHNY, CDR2 SVGAGI (reference sequence). V lost 5 bases, J lost 2 bases, and 8 bases lay in between. The CDR3 spans 13 residues. CDR3 nucleotides: TGTGCCAGCAGTAGGGGGAACACAGATACGCAGTATTTT. Encoded protein: CASSRGNTDTQYF.

In its sample, this clone was seen a few times. This chain uses TRBV4-1 with TRBJ2-3, with 9 bases fitting TRBD2. With 4 bases clipped from V and 2 bases from J, the junction kept 16 bases outside the gene matches. Germline CDR1 reads MGHRA; CDR2 reads YSYEKL. This CDR3 contains 19 residues. The CDR3 here is CASSRRPTGLAGNTDTQYF. The CDR3 nucleotides are TGCGCCAGCAGCCGGCGGCCGACTGGGCTAGCGGGGAACACAGATACGCAGTATTTT.

This clone was observed a single time. This chain joins TRBV2 and TRBJ2-2; D is uncertain. The CDR3 spans 15 residues. Germline V gene lookup returns CDR1 SNHLY and CDR2 FYNNEI. Trimming removed 5 bases at V and 6 bases at J, with 16 bases between. DNA of the CDR3: TGTGCCAGCAGTTCGGAGCCCCGAAGGTCCGGGGAGCTGTTTTTT. This gives the protein CASSSEPRRSGELFF.

The chain couples TRBV3-1 (or the pseudogene TRBV3-2) to TRBJ2-7; D may be TRBD2 (6 bases). Germline V gives CDR1 LGHDT, CDR2 YNNKEL (reference sequence). This CDR3 is 12 amino acids long. Trimming removed 4 bases from V and 4 bases from J, with 8 bases in between. The CDR3 DNA sequence: TGTGCCAGCAGCCCCGGGGGATACGAGCAGTACTTC. This gives the protein CASSPGGYEQYF.

The chain couples TRBV9 to TRBJ2-5, with TRBD2 matching over 13 bases. CDR3 length equals 16 residues. V lost 4 bases, J lost 4 bases, and 7 bases stayed unmatched. The germline gives CDR1 SGDLS, CDR2 YYNGEE. The CDR3: CASSPTSGGALETQYF. The CDR3 region has the DNA TGTGCCAGCAGCCCTACTAGCGGGGGGGCGTTAGAGACCCAGTACTTC. The full variable domain, its missing parts supplied by reference TRBV9 and TRBJ2-5, is DSGVTQTPKHLITATGQRVTLRCSPRSGDLSVYWYQQSLDQGLQFLIQYYNGEERAKGNILERFSAQQFPDLHSELNLSSLELGDSALYFCASSPTSGGALETQYFGPGTRLLVL.

The V call is TRBV4-1, the J call TRBJ2-2; TRBD1 is a possible D gene (6 bases). V was trimmed by 7 bases and J by 2 bases, leaving 14 bases between them. The CDR3 length is 15 residues. Germline CDR1 reads MGHRA; CDR2 reads YSYEKL. The CDR3 coding sequence is TGCGCCAGCAACTCTCCGGGGACAAACACCGGGGAGCTGTTTTTT. Amino acid sequence: CASNSPGTNTGELFF.

The V gene is TRBV15, the J gene TRBJ2-6; 8 bases line up with TRBD1. V was pared by 7 bases and J by 0 bases, with 14 bases of the junction left unmatched. Germline V gene sequence: CDR1 LNHNV, CDR2 YYDKDF (reference sequence). The CDR3 is made up of 19 amino acids. CDR3 amino acids: CATTSLLGQGNSGANVLTF. CDR3 DNA: TGTGCCACCACCTCACTTCTCGGACAGGGAAACTCTGGGGCCAACGTCCTGACTTTC. Using reference TRBV15 and TRBJ2-6 for the parts outside the CDR3, the full variable domain is DAMVIQNPRYQVTQFGKPVTLSCSQTLNHNVMYWYQQKSSQAPKLLFHYYDKDFNNEADTPDNFQSRRPNTSFCFLDIRSPGLGDTAMYLCATTSLLGQGNSGANVLTFGAGSRLTVL.

The CDR3 sequence: CASSIDLEVSAGNTIYF. The CDR3 coding sequence is TGTGCCAGTAGTATAGATCTCGAGGTATCGGCTGGAAACACCATATATTTT. The chain has TRBV19 and TRBJ1-3; D gene uncertain. The length of the CDR3 is 17 residues. Deletions cut 0 bases from V and 2 bases from J, with 14 bases between. Germline values: CDR1 LNHDA, CDR2 SQIVND (reference sequence).

The genes are TRBV4-2 and TRBJ1-4, with 7 bases identical to TRBD1. There are 15 residues in the CDR3. The germline V gene encodes CDR1 LGHNA and CDR2 YNFKEQ. Losses at the gene ends were 4 bases for V and 5 bases for J; bases not matched to a gene: 7. The CDR3 loop is CASSLRAGGNEKLFF. In nucleotides, the CDR3 is TGTGCCAGCAGCCTTAGGGCAGGGGGGAATGAAAAACTGTTTTTT.

The rearrangement uses TRBV27 and TRBJ1-5; 7 nucleotides align to TRBD1. The CDR3 has 14 amino acids. CDR1 and CDR2 (germline): MNHEY, SMNVEV (reference sequence). With 3 bases clipped from V and 3 bases from J, the junction kept 2 bases outside the gene matches. The CDR3 coding sequence is TGTGCCAGCAGTTTCGGGACAGCCAATCAGCCCCAGCATTTT. This translates into CASSFGTANQPQHF.

This clone has just a few counts. The chain uses TRBV4-1 and TRBJ1-3; unclear D gene. The CDR3 runs 17 residues. V was trimmed by 1 base and J by 1 base, leaving 14 bases between them. CDR1 is MGHRA, CDR2 YSYEKL, per germline. CDR3 in DNA: TGCGCCAGCAGCCAAGCGAAGTCCGTTAGTTCTGGAAACACCATATATTTT. Translation: CASSQAKSVSSGNTIYF.

This chain joins TRBV2 and TRBJ2-7; 7 bases line up with TRBD1. Germline assignment: CDR1 SNHLY and CDR2 FYNNEI. V was pared by 1 base and J by 2 bases, with 2 bases of the junction left unmatched. CDR3 length: 14 amino acids. The CDR3 DNA sequence: TGTGCCAGCAGTGAAGACAGGGGAACCTACGAGCAGTACTTC. It specifies CASSEDRGTYEQYF.

The rearrangement uses TRBV7-8 and TRBJ2-7; 7 bases agree with TRBD2. V dropped 5 bases and J dropped 4; count of bases not matched to a gene: 2. Germline V gene data show CDR1 as SGHVS and CDR2 as FQNEAQ. The CDR3 has 12 amino acids. The CDR3 coding sequence is TGTGCCAGCAGCCCGGGGGGATACGAGCAGTACTTC. It translates to CASSPGGYEQYF.